The table lists the clone carrying this T cell receptor (beta chain) with many counts. Its antigen remains unknown. The data belong to a study of T cells after yellow fever vaccination. Findings and limits, study-wide: Booster sampling recovered most clones from primary vaccination (96% CD4, just over 85% CD8). Highly abundant clonotypes carried over from the bulk population could end up in FACS-sorted repertoires as contaminants.

Germline V gene lookup returns CDR1 LGHNA and CDR2 YSLEER. V was cut by 1 base and J by 7 bases, with 20 bases left in between. The CDR3 has 17 amino acids. The study made its TCR cDNA through 5'RACE template switching. That step introduced a universal primer site along with UMIs. TCRdb re-called the 5' RACE reads through MiXCR, storing one row per CDR3 protein. The data hold some 350,000 distinct CDR3 sequences, with 4.1% observed a single time. The source was PBMCs, collected 5 days after the yellow fever booster vaccination. This receptor was identified in a man between 18 and 29 years old who received the YFV17D yellow fever vaccine. The chain combines TRBV4-3 with TRBJ1-3, with D perhaps TRBD1 (5 bases). This chain's CDR3 is CASSQGLKGQGGNTIYF. The CDR3 DNA reads as TGCGCCAGCAGCCAAGGTCTAAAGGGGCAGGGAGGGAACACCATATATTTT.